The 16 T cell receptor beta chains below were found in one sample sequenced in a study of shared clonotypes between healthy human individuals. Profiling relied on immunoSEQ multiplex PCR, and the TCRdb table lists in-frame clones only, not all of them. This repertoire shows about 1,800,000 clones, just under 95% found once; its top ten account for approximately 1%. Selected positively for CCR7 and CD45RO-negative, naive CD8 cells excluded terminally differentiated effector memory CD45RA+ cells. Sequencing input: naive CD8+ T cells sorted from blood. The receptors originated from a man between 18 and 35 years old in good health.

The rearrangement joins TRBV4-1 to TRBJ2-2, with 12 bases that match TRBD2. This CDR3 has 18 amino acids. Germline assignment: CDR1 MGHRA and CDR2 YSYEKL. V lost 0 bases, J lost 8 bases, and 10 bases stayed unmatched. CDR3 protein: CASSQDPVASGGVGELFF. The CDR3 DNA sequence: TGCGCCAGCAGCCAAGACCCCGTGGCTAGCGGGGGGGTAGGGGAGCTGTTTTTT.

This clone was counted once. The chain combines TRBV25-1 with TRBJ2-1; D gene uncertain. The germline gives CDR1 MGHDK, CDR2 SYGVNS. This CDR3 comprises 12 residues. V lost 1 base and J lost 5, with 3 bases in between. The CDR3 nucleotides are TGTGCCAGCAGTGAATGGGACAATGAGCAGTTCTTC. This gives the protein CASSEWDNEQFF.

This chain joins TRBV2 and TRBJ2-3; TRBD1 aligns across 10 bases. CDR1 and CDR2 from the germline V gene are SNHLY and FYNNEI. Losses at the gene ends were 4 bases for V and 6 bases for J; bases not matched to a gene: 4. The CDR3 extends over 14 amino acids. The CDR3 bases are TGTGCCAGCAGTGGGGGGACAGGGGAGGATACGCAGTATTTT. The encoded protein is CASSGGTGEDTQYF.

The gene calls are TRBV10-3 and TRBJ2-7, with 7 bases identical to TRBD2. V shed 10 bases and J 0 bases; nucleotides not matched to a gene: 15. Looked up from germline, CDR1 is ENHRY and CDR2 is SYGVKD. The CDR3 spans 16 residues. CDR3 region: CATIGGEASGSYEQYF. CDR3 bases: TGTGCCACCATCGGGGGAGAGGCTAGCGGCTCCTACGAGCAGTACTTC.

This rearrangement joins TRBV29-1 to TRBJ1-3; D perhaps matches TRBD1 (5 bases). The CDR3 covers 14 residues. Trimming took off 4 bases at V and 0 bases at J, with 10 bases between the two ends. Germline-derived CDR1 and CDR2 are SQVTM and ANQGSEA. CDR3 sequence (DNA): TGCAGCGTTGTGGCAGGGAGCTCTGGAAACACCATATATTTT. This gives the protein CSVVAGSSGNTIYF.

The rearrangement joins TRBV6-6 to TRBJ1-5, with 7 bases lining up with TRBD1. Looked up from germline, CDR1 is MNHNY and CDR2 is SVGAGI (reference sequence). V lost 1 base, J lost 9 bases, and 6 bases stayed unmatched. This CDR3 is built from 14 residues. DNA for the CDR3: TGTGCCAGCAGTTACTTGGACAGGTCCGGGCCCCAGCATTTT. Translation gives CASSYLDRSGPQHF.

The chain recombines TRBV7-2 with TRBJ1-4; 7 nucleotides align to TRBD1. V lost 1 base, J lost 5 bases, and 4 bases stayed unmatched. The CDR3 is 15 amino acids. Germline V gene sequence: CDR1 SGHTA, CDR2 FQGNSA. CDR3 DNA sequence: TGTGCCAGCAGCTTAGAGACAGGGATGAATGAAAAACTGTTTTTT. Translated, it gives CASSLETGMNEKLFF.

The J gene is TRBJ2-2, the V gene TRBV7-2; D possibly corresponds to TRBD2 (6 bases). CDR3 length: 16 amino acids. V lost 0 bases, J lost 6 bases, and 14 bases lay in between. Germline CDR1 is SGHTA and CDR2 is FQGNSA. The DNA for the CDR3 is TGTGCCAGCAGCTTAGCGCTCGGGAGCCCCCCCGGGGAGCTGTTTTTT. This encodes CASSLALGSPPGELFF.

Turning to this clone: Other DNA sequences within the sample encode an identical CDR3. J is TRBJ2-1 and V is TRBV13; no firm D call. Germline V gene sequence: CDR1 PRHDT, CDR2 FYEKMQ (reference sequence). With 0 bases removed from V and 0 bases from J, the gap between germline ends came to 6 bases. The CDR3 spans 15 residues. In DNA form, the CDR3 reads TGTGCCAGCAGCTTAGGCCGTAGCTCCTACAATGAGCAGTTCTTC. Its translation: CASSLGRSSYNEQFF. The variable domain in full, with the rest retrieved from reference TRBV13 and TRBJ2-1, is AAGVIQSPRHLIKEKRETATLKCYPIPRHDTVYWYQQGPGQDPQFLISFYEKMQSDKGSIPDRFSAQQFSDYHSELNMSSLELGDSALYFCASSLGRSSYNEQFFGPGTRLTVL.

The chain couples TRBV7-2 to TRBJ2-1, with D possibly called TRBD1 or TRBD2 (6 bases each). Germline CDR1 SGHTA, CDR2 FQGNSA. V lost 6 bases and J lost 0, with 15 bases in between. The length of the CDR3 is 16 residues. CDR3 in amino acids: CASSFTGGSSYNEQFF. CDR3 nucleotides: TGTGCCAGCAGTTTTACCGGGGGCAGCTCCTACAATGAGCAGTTCTTC. Supplemented by reference TRBV7-2 and TRBJ2-1, the full variable domain reads GAGVSQSPSNKVTEKGKDVELRCDPISGHTALYWYRQSLGQGLEFLIYFQGNSAPDKSGLPSDRFSAERTGGSVSTLTIQRTQQEDSAVYLCASSFTGGSSYNEQFFGPGTRLTVL.

The gene calls are TRBV30 and TRBJ2-3; 9 nucleotides line up with TRBD2. Trimming took 0 bases from V and 5 from J; bases not matched to a gene: 15. The germline V gene has CDR1 GTSNPN and CDR2 SVGIG (reference sequence). The CDR3 extends over 18 amino acids. The CDR3 coding sequence is TGTGCCTGGAGTGTAGACTTATTTAGCGGGGGTCCCGGAGATACGCAGTATTTT. Encoded protein: CAWSVDLFSGGPGDTQYF. Full variable domain (rest looked up from reference TRBV30 and TRBJ2-3): SQTIHQWPATLVQPVGSPLSLECTVEGTSNPNLYWYRQAAGRGLQLLFYSVGIGQISSEVPQNLSASRPQDRQFILSSKKLLLSDSGFYLCAWSVDLFSGGPGDTQYFGPGTRLTVL.

The rearrangement uses TRBV7-2 and TRBJ2-1, with 11 bases identical to TRBD2. The germline gives CDR1 SGHTA, CDR2 FQGNSA. Unmatched junction bases numbered 9, after V lost 5 bases and J lost 6 bases. The CDR3 extends over 16 amino acids. The CDR3 loop is CASSPRVAGGPNEQFF. In DNA, the CDR3 is TGTGCCAGCAGCCCCCGAGTAGCGGGGGGGCCCAATGAGCAGTTCTTC.

Concerning this clone itself: This sample includes further DNA sequences coding for the same CDR3. The CDR3 spells CASSLRNSNQPQHF. The CDR3 nucleotides read TGTGCCAGCAGTTTACGGAATAGCAATCAGCCCCAGCATTTT. The chain employs TRBV27 and TRBJ1-5; D ambiguous. V shed 2 bases and J shed 0 bases, with 5 bases lying between them. This CDR3 contains 14 residues. Per the germline V gene, CDR1 is MNHEY and CDR2 is SMNVEV (reference sequence).

V and J are TRBV29-1 and TRBJ1-2; 7 nucleotides align to TRBD1. The germline CDR1 and CDR2 sequences are SQVTM and ANQGSEA. J lost 1 base, V lost 3 bases, and 2 bases had no gene match. This CDR3 comprises 13 residues. The CDR3: CSVDTGDNYGYTF. CDR3 in DNA: TGCAGCGTTGACACAGGGGATAACTATGGCTACACCTTC.

Comment on this clone: Other nucleotide sequences from this sample produce the same CDR3. The V and J genes are TRBV4-1 and TRBJ2-7; D might be TRBD1 (5 bases). CDR1 is MGHRA and CDR2 is YSYEKL in the germline V gene. The CDR3 totals 13 residues. V gave up 2 bases and J gave up 3 bases, with 8 bases separating them. CDR3 nucleotides: TGCGCCAGCAGCCAACGCGACAGCTACGAGCAGTACTTC. This sequence encodes CASSQRDSYEQYF.

The J gene is TRBJ1-2, the V gene TRBV5-4, with 10 bases identical to TRBD1. The V and J ends lost 10 bases and 6 bases, in that order; junction bases with no gene match: 12. The CDR3 totals 14 residues. Germline CDR1 is SGHNT and CDR2 is YYREEE (reference sequence). This CDR3 reads CAYRDRGTLDGYTF. The CDR3 nucleotides read TGTGCCTACAGGGACAGGGGTACGTTAGATGGCTACACCTTC.